This T cell receptor (beta chain) is from a study of control samples from healthy donors and cancer patients. Libraries were prepared by immunoSEQ multiplex PCR; TCRdb keeps only in-frame clonotypes and omits some of them. This table holds roughly 54,000 clones, around 97% found once. Input material: blood. This receptor was identified in a woman aged 25 to 39 in good health.

CDR3 residues: CASSKFQGLKPQHF. The CDR3 nucleotides read TGTGCCAGCAGCAAATTTCAGGGTTTGAAGCCCCAGCATTTT. This chain links TRBV21-1 with TRBJ1-5; TRBD1, the table's D call, lacks a check against the DNA. TRBV21-1 is labeled a pseudogene. The length of the CDR3 is 14 residues.